Described below is a single TCR beta chain sequence and its context. This sample was included in a study of blood T cell repertoires in COVID-19. There are 11 residues in the CDR3. Germline V CDR1 and CDR2: DFQATT, SNEGSKA (reference sequence). V shed 6 bases and J 3 bases; nucleotides not matched to a gene: 2. The authors' processing: Amplification of reference gene primers was used by the study to estimate nucleated cell counts. Clones were read by immunoSEQ multiplex PCR, and TCRdb kept only the in-frame ones, dropping some. The D gene and trimming were derived from the DNA, and the V and J assignments and clone size from that table. The sample holds approximately 90,000 clones, around 80% seen once.

The sample comprised peripheral blood. The chain recombines TRBV20-1 with TRBJ2-7, with 7 bases lining up with TRBD1. The TCR comes from a man between 70 and 80 years old with acute or convalescent COVID-19. DNA of the CDR3: TGCAGTGCCAGGGACAGCTACGAGCAGTACTTC. Amino acid sequence: CSARDSYEQYF.